These 15 T cell receptor beta chains were all obtained from the same sample, sequenced in a study of CD8 T cells in ankylosing spondylitis. One entry per CDR3 protein results from TCRdb running MiXCR on the 5' RACE reads. The sample comprises about 190,000 distinct CDR3 sequences, approximately 12% of which are singletons, and more than 9.5% rests with the top ten. The sample consisted of blood, either unsorted or a sorted T cell fraction (not recorded which). The receptors were gathered from a female donor with ankylosing spondylitis or in good health (not recorded which).

In its sample, this clonotype was seen many times. The J gene is TRBJ2-2, the V gene TRBV5-1, with 8 bases matching TRBD1. Trimming took 6 bases from V and 3 from J; bases not matched to a gene: 7. There are 15 residues in the CDR3. Germline values: CDR1 SGHRS, CDR2 YFSETQ. Written as DNA, the CDR3 is TGCGCCAGCAATTTGCAGGGGGCCGACACCGGGGAGCTGTTTTTT. Translation gives CASNLQGADTGELFF.

Comment on this clonotype: A much larger clone sits a single nucleotide away, making a read error possible. The chain combines TRBV7-3 with TRBJ2-1; no definite D call. The CDR3 length is 13 residues. CDR1 SGHTA and CDR2 FQGTGA come from the germline V gene. Trimming pared 1 base from V and 6 bases from J, leaving 7 bases between. The CDR3 is CASSLRLGNEQFF. The CDR3 coding sequence is TGTGCCAGCAGCTTAAGGTTGGGCAATGAGCAGTTCTTC.

About this clonotype itself: This sequence may be a read error, since a much larger clone differs from it by one base. The rearrangement joins TRBV12-3 or TRBV12-4 to TRBJ2-2; 8 nucleotides line up with TRBD1. The CDR3 spans 15 residues. CDR3 in amino acids: CASSFRDRNTGELVF. As DNA, the CDR3 is TGTGCCAGCAGTTTTCGGGACAGGAACACCGGGGAGCTGGTTTTT.

This clonotype was picked up many times. The J gene is TRBJ1-2, the V gene TRBV20-1; D might be TRBD1 (5 bases). The CDR3 has 17 amino acids. V lost 0 bases and J lost 0, with 17 bases in between. Germline lookup yields CDR1 DFQATT and CDR2 SNEGSKA (reference sequence). The CDR3 region is CSARDLMSQGTNYGYTF. The CDR3 nucleotides are TGCAGTGCTAGAGATCTTATGAGTCAGGGAACTAACTATGGCTACACCTTC.

CDR3: CASSATSAYGYTF. DNA for the CDR3: TGTGCCAGCAGTGCTACATCGGCTTATGGCTACACCTTC. The chain couples TRBV6-1 to TRBJ1-2, with D unresolved. This CDR3 region has 13 residues. Germline CDR1 and CDR2: MNHNS and SASEGT. Trimming shortened V by 4 bases and J by 5 bases, and 11 bases separated the two germline ends.

This clonotype was recorded at least ten times. The V and J genes are TRBV6-5 and TRBJ2-3; D is undetermined. Germline CDR1 MNHEY, CDR2 SVGAGI. Trimming cost V 2 bases and J 1 base, with 7 bases left between them. CDR3 length equals 14 residues. CDR3 nucleotides: TGTGCCAGCAGTTACAACACACGCACAGATACGCAGTATTTT. Protein: CASSYNTRTDTQYF.

This clonotype was counted only a few times. This chain connects TRBV20-1 to TRBJ2-3; no firm D call. Trimming removed 3 bases at V and 1 base at J, with 8 bases between. Germline V gene sequence: CDR1 DFQATT, CDR2 SNEGSKA (reference sequence). The CDR3 spans 13 residues. The CDR3 sequence: CSARTAGTDTQYF. The CDR3 DNA reads TGCAGTGCTAGGACCGCGGGCACAGATACGCAGTATTTT.

This clonotype was seen many times. V gene TRBV7-2 combines with J gene TRBJ2-1, with 8 bases that match TRBD2. CDR1 and CDR2 (germline): SGHTA, FQGNSA. The CDR3 has 14 residues. V shed 1 base and J 9 bases; nucleotides not matched to a gene: 5. The chain's CDR3 is CASSLVLAGTEQFF. The CDR3 bases are TGTGCCAGCAGCTTAGTTCTAGCGGGCACTGAGCAGTTCTTC.

This clonotype was recorded a few times. V gene TRBV20-1 combines with J gene TRBJ2-5; tentative D call: TRBD2 (6 bases). The V end was cut by 4 bases, the J end by 1 base, with 19 bases between. Germline CDR1 and CDR2: DFQATT and SNEGSKA (reference sequence). The length of the CDR3 is 16 residues. The CDR3 spells CSATTVGSGVQETQYF. The CDR3 nucleotides are TGCAGTGCTACCACAGTCGGTAGCGGAGTCCAAGAGACCCAGTACTTC.

Ten or more counts support this clonotype. This chain connects TRBV7-2 to TRBJ2-5, with no clear D. The germline V gene encodes CDR1 SGHTA and CDR2 FQGNSA. The CDR3 loop spans 14 amino acids. Trimming took 5 bases from V and 1 from J, leaving 11 bases between them. In nucleotides, the CDR3 is TGTGCCAGCAGCGGACGGATAACCCAAGAGACCCAGTACTTC. This codes for CASSGRITQETQYF.

This clonotype was detected many times. The rearrangement uses TRBV20-1 and TRBJ2-5, with D possibly TRBD1 on 5 matching bases. The CDR3 covers 12 residues. V was shortened by 6 bases and J by 2 bases, with 10 bases between the two germline ends. The germline V gene has CDR1 DFQATT and CDR2 SNEGSKA (reference sequence). The DNA for the CDR3 is TGCAGTGCCGCGAGACAGCAAGAGACCCAGTACTTC. Translation gives CSAARQQETQYF.

This clonotype was found many times. V and J are TRBV29-1 and TRBJ2-2; 10 bases fit TRBD2. Trimming removed 4 bases from V and 6 bases from J; junction bases left unmatched: 11. This CDR3 is 16 amino acids long. Germline-derived CDR1 and CDR2 are SQVTM and ANQGSEA. The CDR3 sequence: CSVGTGPSGRAGELFF. In DNA, the CDR3 is TGCAGCGTTGGAACGGGCCCTAGCGGGAGAGCCGGGGAGCTGTTTTTT.

This clonotype occurred many times. The chain has TRBV6-1 and TRBJ1-3; D possibly corresponds to TRBD1 (6 bases). This CDR3 region has 15 residues. Trimming stripped 6 bases from V and 0 bases from J, with 12 bases between. The germline CDR1 and CDR2 sequences are MNHNS and SASEGT. CDR3 region: CASSPRGFSGNTIYF. The DNA for the CDR3 is TGTGCCAGCAGCCCGAGGGGGTTCTCTGGAAACACCATATATTTT.

The chain joins TRBV5-1 to TRBJ2-7; D remains unclear. This CDR3 is 15 amino acids long. Germline assignment: CDR1 SGHRS and CDR2 YFSETQ. Trimming stripped 5 bases from V and 0 bases from J, with 15 bases between. CDR3 sequence (DNA): TGCGCCAGCAGTATAGAGACCCCGAGCTCCTACGAGCAGTACTTC. This translates into CASSIETPSSYEQYF.

The chain links TRBV29-1 to TRBJ1-1, with a possible D match to TRBD1 (6 bases). This CDR3 has 14 amino acids. Germline V gene lookup returns CDR1 SQVTM and CDR2 ANQGSEA. V lost 2 bases and J 5 bases, leaving 15 bases between the germline ends. The CDR3, as DNA: TGCAGCGTTGAACCACAGGGTTGGGGGACTGAAGCTTTCTTT. It is translated as CSVEPQGWGTEAFF.